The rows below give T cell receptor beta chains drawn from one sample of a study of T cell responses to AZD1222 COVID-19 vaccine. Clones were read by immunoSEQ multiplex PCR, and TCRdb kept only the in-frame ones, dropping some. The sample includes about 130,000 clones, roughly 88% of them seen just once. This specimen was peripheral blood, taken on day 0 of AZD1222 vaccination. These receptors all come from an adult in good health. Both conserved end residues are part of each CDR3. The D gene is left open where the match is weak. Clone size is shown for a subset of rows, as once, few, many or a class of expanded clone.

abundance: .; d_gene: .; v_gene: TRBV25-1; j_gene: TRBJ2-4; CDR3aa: CASSRPDDELSKNIQYF; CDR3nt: TGTGCCAGCAGTCGCCCCGATGACGAGTTGTCCAAAAACATTCAGTACTTC
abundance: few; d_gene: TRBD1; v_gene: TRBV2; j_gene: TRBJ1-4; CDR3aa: CASIWDSNEKLFF; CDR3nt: TGTGCCAGCATCTGGGACAGTAATGAAAAACTGTTTTTT
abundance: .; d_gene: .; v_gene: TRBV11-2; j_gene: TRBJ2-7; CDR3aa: CASSPPLAASYEQYF; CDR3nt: TGTGCCAGCAGCCCCCCCCTTGCGGCCTCCTACGAGCAGTACTTC
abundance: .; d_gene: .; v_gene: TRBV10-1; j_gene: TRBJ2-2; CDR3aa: CASSPAGRTGELFF; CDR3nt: TGCGCCAGCAGTCCAGCGGGCCGAACCGGGGAGCTGTTTTTT
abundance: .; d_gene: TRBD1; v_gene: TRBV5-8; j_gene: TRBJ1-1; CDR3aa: CASSPFRGGHRGGTEAFF; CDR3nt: TGTGCCAGCAGCCCGTTCCGCGGGGGGCACAGGGGTGGCACTGAAGCTTTCTTT
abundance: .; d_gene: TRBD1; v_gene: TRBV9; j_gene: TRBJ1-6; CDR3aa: CASSPGTGLNSPLHF; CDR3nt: TGTGCCAGCAGCCCCGGGACAGGGCTTAATTCACCCCTCCACTTT
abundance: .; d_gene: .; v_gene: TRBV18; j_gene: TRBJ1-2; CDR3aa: CASSPTGNRAFGGYTF; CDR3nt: TGTGCCAGCTCACCAACCGGTAATAGGGCATTCGGTGGCTACACCTTC
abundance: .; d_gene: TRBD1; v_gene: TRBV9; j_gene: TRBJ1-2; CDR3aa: CASSAPTGVDYGYTF; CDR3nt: TGTGCCAGCAGCGCCCCAACAGGGGTGGACTATGGCTACACCTTC
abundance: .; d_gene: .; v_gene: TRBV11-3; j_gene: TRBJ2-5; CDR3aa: CASSWAGEETQYF; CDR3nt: TGTGCCAGCTCGTGGGCAGGGGAAGAGACCCAGTACTTC
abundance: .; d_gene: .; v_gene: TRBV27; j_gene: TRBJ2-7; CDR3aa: CASSFTDSYEQYF; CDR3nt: TGTGCCAGCAGTTTCACTGACTCCTACGAGCAGTACTTC
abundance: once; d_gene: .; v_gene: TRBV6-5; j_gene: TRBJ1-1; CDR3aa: CASSYGRGWVYTEAFF; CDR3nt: TGTGCCAGCAGTTACGGCAGGGGATGGGTGTACACTGAAGCTTTCTTT
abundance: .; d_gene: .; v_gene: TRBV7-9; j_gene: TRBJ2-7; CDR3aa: CASSPNGPRGGEQYF; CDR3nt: TGTGCCAGCAGCCCTAACGGACCCAGGGGAGGCGAGCAGTACTTC
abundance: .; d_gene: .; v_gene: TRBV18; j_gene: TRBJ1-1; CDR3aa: CASSPAGMNTEAFF; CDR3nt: TGTGCCAGCTCACCGGCAGGCATGAACACTGAAGCTTTCTTT
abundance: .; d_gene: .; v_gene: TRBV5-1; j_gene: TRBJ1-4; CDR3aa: CASSLQSLVEKLFF; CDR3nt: TGCGCCAGCAGCTTGCAGAGTCTGGTTGAAAAACTGTTTTTT
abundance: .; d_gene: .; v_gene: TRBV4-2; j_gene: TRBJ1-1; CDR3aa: CASSQDGPVNTEAFF; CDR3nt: TGTGCCAGCAGCCAAGATGGGCCCGTTAACACTGAAGCTTTCTTT
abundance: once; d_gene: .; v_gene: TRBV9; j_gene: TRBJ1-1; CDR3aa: CASSGEGAAEAFF; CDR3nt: TGTGCCAGCAGCGGAGAAGGAGCCGCTGAAGCTTTCTTT
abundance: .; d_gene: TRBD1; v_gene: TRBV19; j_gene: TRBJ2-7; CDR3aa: CASSRTGTRYEQYF; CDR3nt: TGTGCCAGTAGCCGGACAGGGACGCGCTACGAGCAGTACTTC
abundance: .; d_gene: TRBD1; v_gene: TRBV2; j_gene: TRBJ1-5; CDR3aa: CASSATGFQPQHF; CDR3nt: TGTGCCAGCAGCGCGACAGGGTTTCAGCCCCAGCATTTT
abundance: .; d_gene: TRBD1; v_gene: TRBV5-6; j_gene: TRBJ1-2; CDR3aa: CASSFRGLYSSGYTF; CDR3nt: TGTGCCAGCAGCTTCAGGGGGCTCTACTCTTCTGGCTACACCTTC
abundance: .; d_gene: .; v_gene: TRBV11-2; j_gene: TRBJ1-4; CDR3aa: CASSARSGRRDWELFF; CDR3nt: TGTGCCAGCAGCGCCCGATCGGGACGGCGTGATTGGGAACTGTTTTTT
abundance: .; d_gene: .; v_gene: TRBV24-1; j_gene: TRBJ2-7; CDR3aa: CATSDLLPAYEQYF; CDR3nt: TGTGCCACCAGTGATTTGCTCCCAGCCTACGAGCAGTACTTC
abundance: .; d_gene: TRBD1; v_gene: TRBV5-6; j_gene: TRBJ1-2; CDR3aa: CASSSDRGPHYGYTF; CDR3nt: TGTGCCAGCAGTTCTGACAGGGGGCCCCACTATGGCTACACCTTC
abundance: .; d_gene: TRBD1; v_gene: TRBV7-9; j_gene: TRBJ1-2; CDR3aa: CASIPGTGNGYTF; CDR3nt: TGTGCCAGCATCCCCGGGACAGGGAACGGCTACACCTTC
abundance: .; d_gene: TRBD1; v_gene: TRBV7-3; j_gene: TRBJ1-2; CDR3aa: CASSPTGGDYGYTF; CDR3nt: TGTGCCAGCAGCCCCACAGGGGGAGACTATGGCTACACCTTC
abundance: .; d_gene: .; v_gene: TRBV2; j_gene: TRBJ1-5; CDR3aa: CASSDPAFSSGNQPQHF; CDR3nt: TGTGCCAGCAGTGACCCAGCCTTCAGCTCCGGCAATCAGCCCCAGCATTTT
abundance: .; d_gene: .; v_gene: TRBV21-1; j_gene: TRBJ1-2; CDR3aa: CASSKKGQGGQIGYTF; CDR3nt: TGTGCCAGCAGCAAAAAGGGCCAGGGGGGGCAAATCGGCTACACCTTC
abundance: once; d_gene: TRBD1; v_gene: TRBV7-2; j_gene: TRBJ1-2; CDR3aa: CASSPQGGRNYGYTF; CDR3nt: TGTGCCAGCAGCCCCCAGGGGGGTCGGAACTATGGCTACACCTTC
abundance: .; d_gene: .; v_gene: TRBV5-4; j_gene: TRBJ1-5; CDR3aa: CASSLGGENQPQHF; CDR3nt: TGTGCCAGCAGCTTGGGCGGGGAAAATCAGCCCCAGCATTTT
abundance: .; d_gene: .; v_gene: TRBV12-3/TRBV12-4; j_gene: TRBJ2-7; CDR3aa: CASSLFTYEQYF; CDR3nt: TGTGCCAGCAGTTTATTCACCTACGAGCAGTACTTC
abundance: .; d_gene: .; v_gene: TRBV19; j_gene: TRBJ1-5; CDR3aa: CASSERGIGNQPQHF; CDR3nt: TGTGCCAGTAGTGAGCGGGGGATAGGCAATCAGCCCCAGCATTTT
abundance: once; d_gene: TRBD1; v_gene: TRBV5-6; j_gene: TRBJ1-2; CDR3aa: CATRGTEHYGYTF; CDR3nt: TGTGCCACACGGGGGACAGAGCACTATGGCTACACCTTC
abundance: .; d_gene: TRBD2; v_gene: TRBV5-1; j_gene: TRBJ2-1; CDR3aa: CASSLSGGAVNEQFF; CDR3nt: TGCGCCAGCAGCCTTAGCGGGGGGGCTGTGAATGAGCAGTTCTTC
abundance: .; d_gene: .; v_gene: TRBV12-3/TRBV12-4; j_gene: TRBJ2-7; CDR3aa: CASSLTRSYEQYF; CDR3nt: TGTGCCAGCAGTCTGACTAGGTCCTACGAGCAGTACTTC
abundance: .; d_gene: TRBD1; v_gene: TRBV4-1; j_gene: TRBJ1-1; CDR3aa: CASSQDTGGGTEAFF; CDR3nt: TGCGCCAGCAGCCAAGACACAGGGGGTGGCACTGAAGCTTTCTTT
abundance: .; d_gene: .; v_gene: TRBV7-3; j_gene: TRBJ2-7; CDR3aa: CASSLTPYEQYF; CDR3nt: TGTGCCAGCAGCTTAACACCCTACGAGCAGTACTTC
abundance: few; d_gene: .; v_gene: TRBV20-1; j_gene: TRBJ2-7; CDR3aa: CSARAGYEQYF; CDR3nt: TGCAGTGCTAGAGCGGGGTACGAGCAGTACTTC
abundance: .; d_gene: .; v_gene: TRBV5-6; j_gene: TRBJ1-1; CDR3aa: CASSPRLNTEAFF; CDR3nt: TGTGCCAGCAGTCCCCGGTTAAACACTGAAGCTTTCTTT
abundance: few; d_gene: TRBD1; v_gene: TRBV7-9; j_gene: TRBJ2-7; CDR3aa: CASSFRGIEQYF; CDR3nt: TGTGCCAGCAGCTTCAGGGGGATCGAGCAGTACTTC
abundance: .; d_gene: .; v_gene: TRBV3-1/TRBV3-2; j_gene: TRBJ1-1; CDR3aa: CASSRFRAGTEAFF; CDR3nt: TGTGCCAGCAGCCGTTTCAGGGCGGGCACTGAAGCTTTCTTT
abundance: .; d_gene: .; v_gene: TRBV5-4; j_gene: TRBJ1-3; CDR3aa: CASSLYGTKGNTIYF; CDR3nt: TGTGCCAGCAGCTTGTACGGGACGAAAGGAAACACCATATATTTT
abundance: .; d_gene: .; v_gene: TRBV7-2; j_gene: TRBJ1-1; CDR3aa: CASSLAYDTEAFF; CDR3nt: TGTGCCAGCAGCTTAGCGTATGACACTGAAGCTTTCTTT
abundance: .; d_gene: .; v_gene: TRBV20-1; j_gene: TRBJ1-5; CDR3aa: CSASEVGSGHPNQPQHF; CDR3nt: TGCAGTGCCAGTGAAGTAGGATCAGGCCACCCCAATCAGCCCCAGCATTTT
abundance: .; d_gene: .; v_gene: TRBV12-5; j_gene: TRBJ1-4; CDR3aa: CASAREPNEKLFF; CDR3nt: TGTGCTAGTGCCAGGGAACCTAATGAAAAACTGTTTTTT
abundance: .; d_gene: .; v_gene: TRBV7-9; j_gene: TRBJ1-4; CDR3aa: CASSLDSATNEKLFF; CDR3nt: TGTGCCAGCAGCTTAGACAGTGCAACTAATGAAAAACTGTTTTTT
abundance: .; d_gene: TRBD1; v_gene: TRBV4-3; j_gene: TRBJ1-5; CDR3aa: CASSQDFGQVNQPQHF; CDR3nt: TGCGCCAGCAGCCAAGATTTCGGACAGGTAAATCAGCCCCAGCATTTT
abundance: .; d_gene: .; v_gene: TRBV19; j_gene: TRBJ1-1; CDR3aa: CASSMIGLAFF; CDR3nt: TGTGCCAGTAGTATGATAGGATTGGCTTTCTTT
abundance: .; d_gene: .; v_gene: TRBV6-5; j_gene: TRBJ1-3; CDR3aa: CASTLGGAGNTIYF; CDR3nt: TGTGCCAGCACCCTCGGGGGGGCTGGAAACACCATATATTTT
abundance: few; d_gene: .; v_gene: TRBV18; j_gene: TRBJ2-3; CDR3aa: CASSPFGTDTQYF; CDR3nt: TGTGCCAGCTCACCATTCGGCACAGATACGCAGTATTTT
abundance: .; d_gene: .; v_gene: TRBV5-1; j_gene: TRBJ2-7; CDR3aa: CASSAGRLPGEQYF; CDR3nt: TGCGCCAGCAGCGCGGGCAGACTGCCAGGGGAGCAGTACTTC
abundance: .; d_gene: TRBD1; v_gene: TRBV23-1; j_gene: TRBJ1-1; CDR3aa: CASRDRGRPIETEAFF; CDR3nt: TGCGCCAGTCGGGACAGGGGGCGCCCCATCGAGACTGAAGCTTTCTTT
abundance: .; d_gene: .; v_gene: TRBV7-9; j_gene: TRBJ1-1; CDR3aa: CASSLGGGSKPEAFF; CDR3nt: TGTGCCAGCAGCTTAGGAGGGGGTTCTAAACCTGAAGCTTTCTTT
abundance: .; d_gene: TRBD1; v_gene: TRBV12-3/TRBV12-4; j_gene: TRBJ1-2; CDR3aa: CASRAGGPSGYTF; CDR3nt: TGTGCCAGCAGAGCAGGGGGACCGAGTGGCTACACCTTC
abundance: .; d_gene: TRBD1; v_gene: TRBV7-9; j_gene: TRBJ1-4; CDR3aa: CASSLGTVNEKLFF; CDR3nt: TGTGCCAGCAGCCTCGGGACAGTAAATGAAAAACTGTTTTTT
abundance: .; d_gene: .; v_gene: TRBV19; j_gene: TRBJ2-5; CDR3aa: CASSIWSQETQYF; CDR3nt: TGTGCCTCCTCGATATGGTCCCAAGAGACCCAGTACTTC
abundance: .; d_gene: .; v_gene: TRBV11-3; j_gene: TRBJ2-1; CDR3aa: CASSSWRVGGENRDEQFF; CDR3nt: TGTGCCAGCAGCTCATGGCGGGTTGGAGGCGAGAATAGGGATGAGCAGTTCTTC
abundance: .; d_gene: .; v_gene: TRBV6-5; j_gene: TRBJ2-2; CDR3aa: CASRHMRFLGELFF; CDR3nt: TGTGCCAGCAGGCACATGCGGTTCTTGGGGGAGCTGTTTTTT
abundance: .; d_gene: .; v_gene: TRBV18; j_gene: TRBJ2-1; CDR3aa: CASSPIGGRNEQFF; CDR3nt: TGTGCCAGCTCACCCATTGGGGGCAGGAATGAGCAGTTCTTC
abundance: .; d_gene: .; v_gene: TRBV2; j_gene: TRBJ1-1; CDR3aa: CASSGYNEAFF; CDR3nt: TGTGCCAGCAGTGGGTATAATGAAGCTTTCTTT
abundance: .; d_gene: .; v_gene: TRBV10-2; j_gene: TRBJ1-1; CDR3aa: CASSESENTEAFF; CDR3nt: TGCGCCAGCAGTGAGTCGGAGAACACTGAAGCTTTCTTT